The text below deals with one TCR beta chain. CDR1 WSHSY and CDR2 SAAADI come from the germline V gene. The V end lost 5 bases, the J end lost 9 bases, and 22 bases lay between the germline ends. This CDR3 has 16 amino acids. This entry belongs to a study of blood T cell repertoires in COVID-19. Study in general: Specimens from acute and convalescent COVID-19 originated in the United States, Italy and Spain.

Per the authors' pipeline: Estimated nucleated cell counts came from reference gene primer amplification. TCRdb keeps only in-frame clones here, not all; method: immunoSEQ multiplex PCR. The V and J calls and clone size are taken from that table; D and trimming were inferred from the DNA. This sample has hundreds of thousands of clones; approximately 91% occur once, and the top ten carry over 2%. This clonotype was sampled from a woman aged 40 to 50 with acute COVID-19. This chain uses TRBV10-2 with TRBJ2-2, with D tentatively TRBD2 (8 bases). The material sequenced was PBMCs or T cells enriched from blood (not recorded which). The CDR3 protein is CASSKSGTRGHRELFF. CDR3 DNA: TGCGCCAGCAGTAAATCCGGGACTAGGGGGCACCGGGAGCTGTTTTTT.